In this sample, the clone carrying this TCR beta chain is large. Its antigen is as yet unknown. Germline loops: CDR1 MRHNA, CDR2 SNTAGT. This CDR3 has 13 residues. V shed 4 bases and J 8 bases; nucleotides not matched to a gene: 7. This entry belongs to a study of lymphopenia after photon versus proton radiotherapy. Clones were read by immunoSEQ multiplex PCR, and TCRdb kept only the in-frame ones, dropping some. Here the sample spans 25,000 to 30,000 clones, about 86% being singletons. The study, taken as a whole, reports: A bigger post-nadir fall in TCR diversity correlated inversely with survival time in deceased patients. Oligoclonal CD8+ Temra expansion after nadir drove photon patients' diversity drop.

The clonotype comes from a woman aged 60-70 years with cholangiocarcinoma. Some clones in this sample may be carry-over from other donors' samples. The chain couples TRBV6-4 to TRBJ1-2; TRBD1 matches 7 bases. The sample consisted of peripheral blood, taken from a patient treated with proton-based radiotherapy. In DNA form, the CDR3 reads TGTGCCAGCAGTGGACAGGGCCTGGGGGGCTACACCTTC. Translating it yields CASSGQGLGGYTF.